These T cell receptor beta chains were read from a single sample in a study of technical replicates of blood from several donors. The repertoire was sequenced with immunoSEQ multiplex PCR; TCRdb's copy has only in-frame clones and lacks some. In the table there are tens of thousands of clones, approximately 97% of which are singletons. Specimen: T cells isolated from PBMCs. These receptors were obtained from a human donor in good health. The conserved cysteine and the conserved F or W are not part of the CDR3 here.

v_gene	j_gene	len	CDR3aa
TRBV5-1	TRBJ2-7	15	ASSLGNSGKGTAEQY
TRBV5-1	TRBJ1-4	13	ASGGQGRRGEKLF
TRBV4-2	TRBJ2-5	12	ASSQVEDQETQY
TRBV21-1	TRBJ1-1	16	ASSKAFYNRIMNTEAF
TRBV30	TRBJ1-1	11	AWSVQENTEAF
TRBV19	TRBJ1-1	11	ASTGRPGAEAF
TRBV29-1	TRBJ2-1	12	SVGVAGGPLEQF
TRBV7-8	TRBJ2-1	13	ASSLVRTPGDEQF
TRBV7-9	TRBJ2-7	11	ASRSGRAGEQY
TRBV5-5	TRBJ2-7	9	ASSASYEQY
TRBV9	TRBJ2-1	12	ASSVGTGGHEQF
TRBV7-9	TRBJ1-2	17	ASHPRFVGQGGAIYGYT
TRBV5-1	TRBJ1-3	12	ASSLDRTRNTIY
TRBV6-1	TRBJ1-5	13	ASSEAVGGRQPQH
TRBV9	TRBJ2-1	12	ASQTGGKYNEQF
TRBV5-4	TRBJ2-6	14	ASSSGQLSGANVLT
TRBV30	TRBJ2-5	12	AWSPGTREETQY
TRBV7-9	TRBJ1-1	16	ASSTTDRGLSQNTEAF
TRBV6-5	TRBJ1-5	14	ASSYSRTGSNQPQH
TRBV7-9	TRBJ1-2	13	ASSWEDRGIYGYT
TRBV7-2	TRBJ1-2	13	ASSPTASGLYGYT
TRBV14	TRBJ1-2	12	ASSQGVGVYGYT
TRBV6-5	TRBJ2-1	11	ASSYGGANEQF
TRBV11-3	TRBJ2-6	14	ASSPGGSAGANVLT
TRBV11-2	TRBJ1-6	13	ASSLRAGENSPLH
TRBV7-9	TRBJ2-6	13	ASGSKESGANVLT
TRBV7-9	TRBJ1-2	11	ASSPDRSYGYT
TRBV6-1	TRBJ2-7	13	ASSPRGAMPYEQY
TRBV19	TRBJ2-2	17	ASSRDSGVGRTSTGELF
TRBV5-1	TRBJ2-1	14	ASSPNSGTAYNEQF
TRBV7-9	TRBJ1-2	15	ASSTFELDSPLYGYT
TRBV5-4	TRBJ2-7	14	ASSWSGAPGRHEQY
TRBV29-1	TRBJ2-7	10	SVETFGDEQY
TRBV5-6	TRBJ2-2	14	ASSSRLAGDTGELF
TRBV5-4	TRBJ1-2	11	ASSPDEGYGYT
TRBV28	TRBJ1-2	16	ASSLSLRTGMVNYGYT
TRBV6-5	TRBJ1-1	14	ASSYSILRRNTEAF
TRBV10-2	TRBJ1-1	14	ASSEWATGVNTEAF
TRBV19	TRBJ2-7	13	ASSMGLAGVGEQY
TRBV7-9	TRBJ2-3	13	ASRRERGLTDTQY
TRBV6-1	TRBJ1-2	10	ASREGGLGYT
TRBV6-1	TRBJ1-1	10	ASSLRVTEAF
TRBV6-5	TRBJ1-1	11	ASSLSDRVEAF
TRBV7-9	TRBJ1-2	14	ASSLDLAAANYGYT
TRBV7-9	TRBJ2-7	12	ASNTGGISYEQY
TRBV28	TRBJ1-5	13	ASSLVQGSNQPQH
TRBV25-1	TRBJ2-5	14	ASPNSDLGSQETQY
TRBV27	TRBJ2-7	11	ASSLPGVTEQY
TRBV6-6	TRBJ1-2	12	ASSYGQDNYGYT
TRBV2	TRBJ1-2	10	ASIPLRGYYT
TRBV11-3	TRBJ1-2	13	ASSLRGGTNYGYT
TRBV5-8	TRBJ1-1	11	ASSWDRGAEAF
TRBV9	TRBJ2-3	13	ASSPPSGSTDTQY
TRBV29-1	TRBJ2-2	14	SDKISSGEGLRELF
TRBV5-8	TRBJ1-3	15	ASSLGGGISSGNTIY
TRBV5-8	TRBJ1-4	12	ASSVGTGGEKLF